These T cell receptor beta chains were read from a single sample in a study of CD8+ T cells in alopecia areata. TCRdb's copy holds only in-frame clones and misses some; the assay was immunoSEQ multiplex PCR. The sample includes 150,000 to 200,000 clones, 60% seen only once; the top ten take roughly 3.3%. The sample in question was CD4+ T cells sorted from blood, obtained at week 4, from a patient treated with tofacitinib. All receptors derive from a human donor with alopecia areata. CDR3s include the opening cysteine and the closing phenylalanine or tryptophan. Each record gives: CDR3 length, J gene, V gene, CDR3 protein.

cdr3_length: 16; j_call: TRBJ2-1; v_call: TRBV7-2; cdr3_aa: CASSSSGGFPGNEQFF
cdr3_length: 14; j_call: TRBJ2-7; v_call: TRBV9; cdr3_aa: CASSVGTGIGEQYF
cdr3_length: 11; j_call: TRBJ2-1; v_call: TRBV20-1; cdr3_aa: CSARVRQGQFF
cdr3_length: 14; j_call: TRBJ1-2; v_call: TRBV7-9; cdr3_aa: CASSRDGQAYGYTF
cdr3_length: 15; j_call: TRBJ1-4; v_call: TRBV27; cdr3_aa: CASRTSLVRNEKLFF
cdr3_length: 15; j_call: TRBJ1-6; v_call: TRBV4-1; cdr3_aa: CASSQEDRGDSPLHF
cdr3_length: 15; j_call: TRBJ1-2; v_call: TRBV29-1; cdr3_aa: CSVDGTGRYSYGYTF
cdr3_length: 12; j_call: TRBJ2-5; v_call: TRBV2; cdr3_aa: CASSGGMETQYF
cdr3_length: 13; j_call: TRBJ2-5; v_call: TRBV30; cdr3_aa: CAWRVAGTETQYF
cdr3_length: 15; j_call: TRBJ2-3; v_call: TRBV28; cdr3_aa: CASSLGQLSADTQYF
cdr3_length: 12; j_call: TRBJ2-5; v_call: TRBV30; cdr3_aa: CAWRGGAETQYF
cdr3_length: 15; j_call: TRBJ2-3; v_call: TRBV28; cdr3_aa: CASSTAGAQTDTQYF
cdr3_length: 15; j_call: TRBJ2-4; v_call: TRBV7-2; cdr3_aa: CASSLLGASKNIQYF
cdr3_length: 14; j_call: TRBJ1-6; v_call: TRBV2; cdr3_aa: CASLSRTGTSPLHF
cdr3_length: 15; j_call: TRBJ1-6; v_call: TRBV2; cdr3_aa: CASSAKGTYNSPLHF
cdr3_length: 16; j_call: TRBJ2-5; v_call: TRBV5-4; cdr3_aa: CASSLDPASGQETQYF
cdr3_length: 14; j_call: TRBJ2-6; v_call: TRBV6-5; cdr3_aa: CATKGHSGANVLTF
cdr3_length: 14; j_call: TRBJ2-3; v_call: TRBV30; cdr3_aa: CAWSVTGGRDTQYF
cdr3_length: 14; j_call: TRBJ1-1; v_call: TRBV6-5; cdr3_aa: CASTYESGGVEAFF
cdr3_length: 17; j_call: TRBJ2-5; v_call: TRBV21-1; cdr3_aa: CASSKTGLAGVSETQYF
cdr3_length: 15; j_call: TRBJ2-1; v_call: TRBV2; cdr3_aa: CASSFTSGGGNEQFF
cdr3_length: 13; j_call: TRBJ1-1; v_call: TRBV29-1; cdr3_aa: CSVEIGSGTEAFF
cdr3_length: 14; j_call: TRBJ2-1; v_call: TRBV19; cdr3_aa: CASSSRTGYNEQFF
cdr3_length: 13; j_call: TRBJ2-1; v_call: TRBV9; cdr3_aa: CASSNRGRDEQFF
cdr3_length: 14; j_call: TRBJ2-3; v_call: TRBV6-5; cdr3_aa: CASRGTGLSDTQYF
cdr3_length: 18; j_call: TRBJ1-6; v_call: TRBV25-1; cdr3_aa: CASSEYNPRAAKGSPLHF
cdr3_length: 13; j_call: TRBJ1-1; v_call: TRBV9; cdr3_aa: CASSVEGTGEAFF
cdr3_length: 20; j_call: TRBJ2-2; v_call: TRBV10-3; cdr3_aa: CAISEAPLLTSGGNTGELFF
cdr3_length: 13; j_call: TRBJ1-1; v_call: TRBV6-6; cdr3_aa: CASSYSGVTEAFF
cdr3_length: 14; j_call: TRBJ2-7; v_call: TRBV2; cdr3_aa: CASSEGVRGYEQYF
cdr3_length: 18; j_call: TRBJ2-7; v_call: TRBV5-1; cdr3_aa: CASSSSTGTSGGAGEQYF
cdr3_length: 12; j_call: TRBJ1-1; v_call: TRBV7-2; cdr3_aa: CASRSPNTEAFF
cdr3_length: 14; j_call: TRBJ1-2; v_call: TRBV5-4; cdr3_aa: CASSLAGMASGYTF
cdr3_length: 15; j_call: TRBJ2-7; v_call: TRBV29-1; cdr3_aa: CSVGGPGQSARSQYF
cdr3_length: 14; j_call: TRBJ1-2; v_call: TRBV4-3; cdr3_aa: CASSQSGLNYGYTF
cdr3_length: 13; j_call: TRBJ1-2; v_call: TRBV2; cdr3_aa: CASSVGTVNGYTF
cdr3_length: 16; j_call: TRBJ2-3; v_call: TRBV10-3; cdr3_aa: CAISESILVRTDTQYF
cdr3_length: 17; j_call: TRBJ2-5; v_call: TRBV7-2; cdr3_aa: CASSFTSGGHEGETQYF
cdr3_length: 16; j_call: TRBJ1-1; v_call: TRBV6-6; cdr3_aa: CASSYSVGRGNTEAFF
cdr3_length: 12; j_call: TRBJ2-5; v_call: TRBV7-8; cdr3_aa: CASSLVSETQYF
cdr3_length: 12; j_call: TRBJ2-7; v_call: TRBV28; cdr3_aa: CASMTPPYEQYF